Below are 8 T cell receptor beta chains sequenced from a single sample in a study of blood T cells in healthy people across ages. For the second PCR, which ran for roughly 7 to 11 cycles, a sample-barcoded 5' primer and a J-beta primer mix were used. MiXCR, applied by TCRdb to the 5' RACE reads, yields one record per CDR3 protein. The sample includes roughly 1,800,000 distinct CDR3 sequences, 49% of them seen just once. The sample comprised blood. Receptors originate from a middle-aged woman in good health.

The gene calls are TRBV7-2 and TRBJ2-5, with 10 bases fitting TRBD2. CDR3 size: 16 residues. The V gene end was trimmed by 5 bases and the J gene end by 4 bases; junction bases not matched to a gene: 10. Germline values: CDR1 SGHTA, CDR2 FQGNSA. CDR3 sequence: CASSPRSGGAAETQYF. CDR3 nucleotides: TGTGCCAGCAGCCCCCGCAGCGGGGGGGCAGCAGAGACCCAGTACTTC.

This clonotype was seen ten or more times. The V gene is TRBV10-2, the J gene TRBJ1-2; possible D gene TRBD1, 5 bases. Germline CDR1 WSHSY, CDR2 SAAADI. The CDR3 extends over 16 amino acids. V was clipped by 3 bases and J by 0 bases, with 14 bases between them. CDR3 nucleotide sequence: TGCGCCAGCAGTGACCCTGGGACTTCACCTAACTATGGCTACACCTTC. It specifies CASSDPGTSPNYGYTF.

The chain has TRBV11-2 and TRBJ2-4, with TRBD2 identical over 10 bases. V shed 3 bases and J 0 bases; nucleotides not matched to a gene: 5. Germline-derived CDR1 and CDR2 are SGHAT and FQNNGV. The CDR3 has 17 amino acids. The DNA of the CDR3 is TGTGCCAGCAGCTTCAGCGGGGGGGCGGTAGCCAAAAACATTCAGTACTTC. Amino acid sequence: CASSFSGGAVAKNIQYF.

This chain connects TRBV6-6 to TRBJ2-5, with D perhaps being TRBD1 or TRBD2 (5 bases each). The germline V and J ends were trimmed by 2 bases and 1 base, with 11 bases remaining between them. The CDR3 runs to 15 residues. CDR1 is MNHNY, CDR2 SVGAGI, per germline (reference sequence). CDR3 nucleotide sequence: TGTGCCAGCAGTTACGGGACCGACCGCCAAGAGACCCAGTACTTC. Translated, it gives CASSYGTDRQETQYF.

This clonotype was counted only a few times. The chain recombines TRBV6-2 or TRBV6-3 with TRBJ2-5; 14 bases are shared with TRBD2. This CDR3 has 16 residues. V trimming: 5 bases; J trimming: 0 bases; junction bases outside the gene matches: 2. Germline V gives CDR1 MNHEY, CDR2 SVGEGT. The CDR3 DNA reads TGTGCCAGCAGTGGACTAGCGGGGGGCGACCAAGAGACCCAGTACTTC. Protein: CASSGLAGGDQETQYF.

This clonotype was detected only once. The CDR3 sequence is CASSEDKTNYGYTF. DNA of the CDR3: TGTGCCAGCAGTGAGGACAAAACTAACTATGGCTACACCTTC. The chain uses TRBV6-1 and TRBJ1-2; possibly TRBD1 for D (5 bases). CDR1 and CDR2 from the germline V gene are MNHNS and SASEGT. The CDR3 has 14 amino acids. V was shortened by 3 bases and J by 0 bases, with 8 bases between the two germline ends.

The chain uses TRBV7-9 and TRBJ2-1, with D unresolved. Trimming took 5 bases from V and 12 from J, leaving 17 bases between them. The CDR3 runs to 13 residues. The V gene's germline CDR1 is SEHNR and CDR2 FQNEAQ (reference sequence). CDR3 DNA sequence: TGTGCCAGCAGCCGGGCGGCGTATCTCGGGCAGTTCTTC. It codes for CASSRAAYLGQFF.

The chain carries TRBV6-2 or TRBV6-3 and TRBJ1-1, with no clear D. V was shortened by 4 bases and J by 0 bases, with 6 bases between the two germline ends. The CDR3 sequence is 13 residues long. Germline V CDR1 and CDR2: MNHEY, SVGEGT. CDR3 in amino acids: CASSSIMNTEAFF. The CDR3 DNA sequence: TGTGCCAGCAGTTCCATAATGAACACTGAAGCTTTCTTT.